The rows below give T cell receptor beta chains drawn from one sample of a study of blood T cell repertoires in COVID-19. The data were produced by immunoSEQ multiplex PCR, yet TCRdb's version contains in-frame clones alone and is incomplete. Here the sample spans fewer than 350,000 clones, 85% being singletons. Sequencing used PBMCs or T cells enriched from blood (not recorded which). These receptor sequences come from a woman under 40 who had been exposed to COVID-19. CDR3s leave out the opening cysteine and the closing phenylalanine or tryptophan.

v_call cdr3_length cdr3_aa
TRBV2 12 ASSEWTGYDEAF
TRBV19 11 ASKWDYLNEQF
TRBV12-3/TRBV12-4 10 ASSPRGDEQY
TRBV19 14 ASKVEQGVNTGELF
TRBV6-4 13 ASSAMDRGLNEQF
TRBV30 13 AWVRGDPSTDTQY
TRBV5-1 14 ASSFRDRVGTGELF
TRBV7-9 13 ASSLGTGGGSPLH
TRBV5-1 12 ASSLGQGGYGYT
TRBV28 12 ASSQGTAAGELF
TRBV24-1 13 ATSDLTASQETQY
TRBV19 9 ASSIERGLF
TRBV2 12 ASSLAYSSYEQY
TRBV7-8 13 ASSLAYRTNTEAF
TRBV6-5 12 ASSLQGGNEKLF
TRBV5-1 14 ASSPRQGAGDTEAF
TRBV7-2 14 ASSFGGQGQGYGYT
TRBV2 11 ASRGTGDTEAF
TRBV28 11 ASRTGITYEQY
TRBV7-9 13 ASSLRQYSGNTIY
TRBV28 12 ASSGDSYNSPLH
TRBV7-9 12 ASSPGQGGFGYT
TRBV19 11 ASTPTGAYEQY
TRBV28 14 ATFPQGASGNQPQH
TRBV6-5 14 ASSYETSGTLYEQY
TRBV3-1/TRBV3-2 14 ASSQSGGLSNQPQH
TRBV5-6 14 ASSRLGEGRGYEQY
TRBV4-3 14 ASSQERRAGANVLT
TRBV3-1/TRBV3-2 14 ASSQETGGEEDTQY
TRBV7-8 14 ASSFTLVGAGYEQY
TRBV19 14 ASSIGLLAGANEQF
TRBV6-5 13 ASSYSYRSTDTQY
TRBV30 10 AWSLAAITQY
TRBV19 10 ASSNMNTEAF
TRBV10-3 11 AAAGTANTEAF
TRBV27 11 ASSLRDFSPLH
TRBV5-1 13 ASSENRGGTGELF
TRBV30 10 ACEQGRQGYT
TRBV4-2 13 ASSQGAGTSYGYT
TRBV10-3 12 ATGQGSDTGELF
TRBV9 13 ASSPTGISNEKLF
TRBV5-1 13 ASSRDRASEYGYT
TRBV5-6 11 ASSLAVGAGYT